This TCR beta chain was observed in a study of a mutant IDH1 vaccine in newly diagnosed glioma. Time point reported: week 47, end of study. With topical imiquimod, each dose of the vaccine consisted of 300 ug of mutant IDH1 20-mer peptide. The data were produced by immunoSEQ multiplex PCR, yet TCRdb's version contains in-frame clones alone and is incomplete. The table has about 94,000 clones, about nine tenths seen once; the top ten hold around 0.77%. Notes on this clone: The target antigen is unknown.

This CDR3 spans 16 amino acids. CDR1 and CDR2 (germline): SGDLS, YYNGEE. V was shortened by 3 bases and J by 1 base, with 14 bases between the two germline ends. Here the sequenced sample was PBMCs, taken from a glioma patient whose treatment included an IDH1 peptide vaccine. The source of this sequence is a woman between 50 and 59 years old with glioma. This chain uses TRBV9 with TRBJ2-4; the D gene is possibly TRBD1 (6 bases). CDR3 coding DNA: TGTGCCAGCAGCGATCGTGCAGGGGACGCCAAAAACATTCAGTACTTC. This encodes CASSDRAGDAKNIQYF. The full variable domain, rest sourced from reference TRBV9 and TRBJ2-4, is DSGVTQTPKHLITATGQRVTLRCSPRSGDLSVYWYQQSLDQGLQFLIQYYNGEERAKGNILERFSAQQFPDLHSELNLSSLELGDSALYFCASSDRAGDAKNIQYFGAGTRLSVL.